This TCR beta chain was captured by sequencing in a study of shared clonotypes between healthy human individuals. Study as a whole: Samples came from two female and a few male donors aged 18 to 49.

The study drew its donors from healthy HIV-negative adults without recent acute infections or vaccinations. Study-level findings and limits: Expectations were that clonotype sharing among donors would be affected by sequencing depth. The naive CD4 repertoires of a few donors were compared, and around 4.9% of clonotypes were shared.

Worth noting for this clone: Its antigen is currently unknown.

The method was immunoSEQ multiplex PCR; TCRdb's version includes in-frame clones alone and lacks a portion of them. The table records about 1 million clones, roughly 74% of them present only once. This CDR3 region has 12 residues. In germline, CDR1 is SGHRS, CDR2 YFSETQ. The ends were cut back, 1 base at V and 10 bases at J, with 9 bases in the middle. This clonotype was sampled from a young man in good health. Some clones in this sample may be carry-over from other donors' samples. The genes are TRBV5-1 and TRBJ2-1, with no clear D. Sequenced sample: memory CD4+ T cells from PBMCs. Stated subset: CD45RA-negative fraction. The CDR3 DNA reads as TGCGCCAGCAGCTTGACTCACGGGGAGCAGTTCTTC. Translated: CASSLTHGEQFF.